The clone carrying this T cell receptor (beta chain) was detected ten times or more. This entry is derived from a study of T cells after yellow fever vaccination. About the study: Preparation used SMART-Seq v4 Ultra Low Input for the low-cell-number fractions.

V dropped 2 bases and J dropped 4 bases, with 13 bases sitting between them. CDR1 and CDR2 from the germline V gene are KGHDR and SFDVKD. The CDR3 length is 15 residues. Researchers made TCR cDNA using 5'RACE template switching, and this step added a universal primer site and UMIs. TCRdb reprocessed the 5' RACE reads via MiXCR and lists one record per CDR3 protein. The sample lists under 250,000 distinct CDR3 sequences; about 7% were seen once. This receptor was taken from a man younger than 40 who received the YFV17D yellow fever vaccine. The genes are TRBV24-1 and TRBJ2-5; D is unclear. The sequencing used CD4+ T cells sorted from PBMCs, collected 15 days after the yellow fever booster vaccination. The CDR3 spells CATSDYTDGRETQYF. Written as DNA, the CDR3 is TGTGCCACCAGTGATTATACGGACGGACGAGAGACCCAGTACTTC.